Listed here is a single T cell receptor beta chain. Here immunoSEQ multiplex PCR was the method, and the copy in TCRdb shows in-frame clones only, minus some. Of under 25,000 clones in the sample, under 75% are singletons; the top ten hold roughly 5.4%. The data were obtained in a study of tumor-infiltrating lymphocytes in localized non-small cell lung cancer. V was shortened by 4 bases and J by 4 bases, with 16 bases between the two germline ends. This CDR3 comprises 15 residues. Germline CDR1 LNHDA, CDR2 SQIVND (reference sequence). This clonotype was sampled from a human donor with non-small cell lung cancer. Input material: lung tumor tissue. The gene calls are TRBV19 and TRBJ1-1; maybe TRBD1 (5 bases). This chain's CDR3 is CASSSGPGRGTEAFF. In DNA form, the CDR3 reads TGTGCCAGTAGTAGCGGTCCGGGGAGGGGCACTGAAGCTTTCTTT.